These T cell receptor beta chains were read from a single sample in a study of OX40 agonist ivuxolimab in advanced cancers. Data came from immunoSEQ multiplex PCR; TCRdb stores just in-frame clones and leaves some out. The data show over 55,000 clones, approximately 90% seen once. This sample comprised CD4+ or CD8+ T cells sorted from blood, obtained in a trial of the OX40 agonist ivuxolimab. These receptors were obtained from an adult with an advanced solid tumor such as melanoma, head and neck, liver or kidney cancer. Both conserved end residues are part of each CDR3. A D gene is named only where the DNA matches it firmly. Size values are once, few and many counts, or a class for expanded clones, and some rows have none.

>14|-|TRBV5-1|TRBJ2-1|TRBD2
TGCGCCAGCAGTAGGGTAGCGGGGTACAATGAGCAGTTCTTC
CASSRVAGYNEQFF
>15|once|TRBV29-1|TRBJ2-3|-
TGCAGCGCGACGACTGGGGGTCCCTTCACAGATACGCAGTATTTT
CSATTGGPFTDTQYF
>16|-|TRBV18|TRBJ2-3|TRBD2
TGTGCCAGCTCACCACTAGCGGGGGGGCCTATAGATACGCAGTATTTT
CASSPLAGGPIDTQYF
>15|-|TRBV30|TRBJ2-5|TRBD2
TGTGCAGTCAGGCCGGGACTAGGAATTGTGGAGACCCAGTACTTC
CAVRPGLGIVETQYF
>19|-|TRBV30|TRBJ1-3|-
TGTGCCTGGAGTGTAAAGGGACACCGTACCTTAATCTCTGGAAACACCATATATTTT
CAWSVKGHRTLISGNTIYF
>12|-|TRBV10-3|TRBJ1-3|-
TGTGCCGTCAAGGCAGCTGGAAACACCATATATTTT
CAVKAAGNTIYF
>14|-|TRBV30|TRBJ2-6|-
TGTGCCGGCAGACTAGGCTCTGGGGCCAACGTCCTGACTTTC
CAGRLGSGANVLTF
>12|-|TRBV29-1|TRBJ2-1|-
TGCAGCCCGGGGGACAGTTTGCATGAGCAGTTCTTC
CSPGDSLHEQFF
>14|once|TRBV7-9|TRBJ1-4|-
TGTGCCAGCAGCCTCCGGGGGGGGGATGAAAAACTGTTTTTT
CASSLRGGDEKLFF
>16|-|TRBV18|TRBJ1-3|-
TGTGCCAGCTCACCTAATAAAGGGGCCACCGGAAACACCATATATTTT
CASSPNKGATGNTIYF
>15|-|TRBV5-4|TRBJ2-5|TRBD2
TGTGCCAGCAGCCCGCGAAGCGGGGGGACGGAGACCCAGTACTTC
CASSPRSGGTETQYF
>14|-|TRBV7-2|TRBJ2-7|-
TGTGCCAGCAGCCCTGGACAGCTTTCCTACGAGCAGTACTTC
CASSPGQLSYEQYF
>15|-|TRBV7-2|TRBJ1-6|TRBD1
TGTGCCAGCAGCGGACGGGGACAGCTCAATTCACCCCTCCACTTT
CASSGRGQLNSPLHF
>14|-|TRBV7-9|TRBJ2-3|-
TGTGCCAGCAGCTTAGCGACAGACACAGATACGCAGTATTTT
CASSLATDTDTQYF
>16|-|TRBV19|TRBJ2-6|-
TGTGCCAGTAGTATTCACAGGGCAGCTGGGGCCAACGTCCTGACTTTC
CASSIHRAAGANVLTF
>19|-|TRBV5-1|TRBJ2-3|TRBD2
TGCGCCAGCAGCTTCGGACTAGCGGGGGGCCGCTCAATCACAGATACGCAGTATTTT
CASSFGLAGGRSITDTQYF
>16|-|TRBV6-1|TRBJ1-5|TRBD1
TGTGCCAGCAGTGAATTTGGAGGGGGCGGCAATCAGCCCCAGCATTTT
CASSEFGGGGNQPQHF
>14|-|TRBV6-1|TRBJ2-7|-
TGTGCCAGCAGTTTCGGGCAGAGGACCTACGAGCAGTACTTC
CASSFGQRTYEQYF
>14|-|TRBV6-5|TRBJ1-3|-
TGTGCCAGCAGTCCCGGGACATCAGGAAACACCATATATTTT
CASSPGTSGNTIYF
>15|-|TRBV19|TRBJ1-2|-
TGTGCCAGCTCTCCGTCCGCAAACCTTAACTATGGCTACACCTTC
CASSPSANLNYGYTF
>15|-|TRBV19|TRBJ2-5|-
TGTGCCAGTACTCACCTTGGGGCAGGGGAAGAGACCCAGTACTTC
CASTHLGAGEETQYF
>17|-|TRBV19|TRBJ2-6|TRBD1
TGTGCCAGTATCGGGACAGGGGGTAGTTCTGGGGCCAACGTCCTGACTTTC
CASIGTGGSSGANVLTF
>16|-|TRBV5-1|TRBJ1-4|TRBD1
TGCGCCAGCAGCGTACAGGGGGGAGGCACTAATGAAAAACTGTTTTTT
CASSVQGGGTNEKLFF
>13|-|TRBV6-5|TRBJ2-7|-
TGTGCCAGCAGCACCCCGACAACCTACGAGCAGTACTTC
CASSTPTTYEQYF
>16|few|TRBV19|TRBJ1-2|TRBD1
TGTGCCAGTAGTCCTACCCGACAGGGGACTAACTATGGCTACACCTTC
CASSPTRQGTNYGYTF
>17|-|TRBV5-1|TRBJ2-6|TRBD1
TGCGCCAGCAGCAGAGGGACAGGAACCTCTGGGGCCAACGTCCTGACTTTC
CASSRGTGTSGANVLTF
>15|-|TRBV7-2|TRBJ1-1|TRBD1
TGTGCCAGCAGCACTTGGACAGGGGTCCTCACTGAAGCTTTCTTT
CASSTWTGVLTEAFF
>14|-|TRBV5-5|TRBJ1-6|-
TGTGCCAGCAGCCACACCCAAAATAATTCACCCCTCCACTTT
CASSHTQNNSPLHF
>15|-|TRBV13|TRBJ1-1|-
TGTGCCAGCAGCTTATCTGTTCGGGAGTACACTGAAGCTTTCTTT
CASSLSVREYTEAFF
>14|-|TRBV6-1|TRBJ2-3|TRBD1
TGTGCCAGCAGGCGACAGGGCGGCACAGATACGCAGTATTTT
CASRRQGGTDTQYF
>13|-|TRBV10-1|TRBJ2-3|-
TGCGCCAGCAGTGACGGGGGCACAGATACGCAGTATTTT
CASSDGGTDTQYF
>15|-|TRBV6-1|TRBJ2-7|-
TGTGCCAGCAGGGTGGAGCAGGGAAACTCCTACGAGCAGTACTTC
CASRVEQGNSYEQYF
>15|-|TRBV19|TRBJ2-7|TRBD1
TGTGCCAGTAGTAACCGGGACAGCTCTTCCTACGAGCAGTACTTC
CASSNRDSSSYEQYF
>15|-|TRBV27|TRBJ1-6|-
TGTGCCAGCAGTTCAGTGACAGCCTATAATTCACCCCTCCACTTT
CASSSVTAYNSPLHF
>12|-|TRBV5-4|TRBJ1-2|-
TGTGCCAGCAGCTTGGCCGACTATGGCTACACCTTC
CASSLADYGYTF
>14|-|TRBV29-1|TRBJ2-3|TRBD1
TGCAGCGTTGATCGGACAGGGCGCACAGATACGCAGTATTTT
CSVDRTGRTDTQYF